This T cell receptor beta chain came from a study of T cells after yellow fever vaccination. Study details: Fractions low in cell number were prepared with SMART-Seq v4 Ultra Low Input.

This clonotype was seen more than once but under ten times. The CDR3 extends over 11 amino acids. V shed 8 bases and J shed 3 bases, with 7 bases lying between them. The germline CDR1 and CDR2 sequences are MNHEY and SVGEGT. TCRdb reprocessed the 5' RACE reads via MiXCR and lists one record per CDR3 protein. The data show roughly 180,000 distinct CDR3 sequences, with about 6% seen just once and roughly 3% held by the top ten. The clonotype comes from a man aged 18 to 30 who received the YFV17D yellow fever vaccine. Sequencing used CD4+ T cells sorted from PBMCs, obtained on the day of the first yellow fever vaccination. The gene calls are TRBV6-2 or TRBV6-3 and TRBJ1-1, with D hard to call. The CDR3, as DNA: TGTGCCAGCTCCCGGTACACTGAAGCTTTCTTT. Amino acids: CASSRYTEAFF.